This T cell receptor beta chain was identified in a study of control samples from healthy donors and cancer patients. TCRdb's table, derived via immunoSEQ multiplex PCR, lists solely in-frame clones and lacks some. This table holds about 150,000 clones, around 88% found once. This clone was seen only a few times. Germline V gene data show CDR1 as SGHAT and CDR2 as FQNNGV. The CDR3 is 14 amino acids. Trimming stripped 0 bases from V and 4 bases from J, with 8 bases between. Sequenced material: blood. The rearrangement links TRBV11-2 to TRBJ2-3, with a possible D match to TRBD2 (5 bases). This receptor was identified in a young man in good health. The CDR3 region has the DNA TGTGCCAGCAGCTTAGATGGAGGCTCAGATACGCAGTATTTT. Translated: CASSLDGGSDTQYF.